Sequencing of this TCR beta chain was carried out in a study of blood T cell repertoires in COVID-19. About the study: Samples representing acute and convalescent COVID-19 were sourced from the United States, Italy and Spain. PBMCs, B-cell-depleted T cells, or T cells were the source of the cDNA or gDNA that made up the material.

How the authors handled the data: Using reference gene primer amplification, nucleated cell counts were estimated. Using immunoSEQ multiplex PCR, the repertoire was profiled, and TCRdb retains in-frame clones only, with some absent. V and J calls and clone size are as listed in that table; D and trimming were resolved from the DNA. The data show roughly 320,000 clones, with roughly 91% seen just once and around 1.9% held by the top ten. The CDR3 loop spans 15 amino acids. With V trimmed by 0 bases and J by 4 bases, 5 bases remained unmatched. From germline, CDR1 is SGHRS and CDR2 YFSETQ. It was during active infection that Seattle patients were enrolled and then longitudinally followed.

The chain has TRBV5-1 and TRBJ1-1; 8 bases are shared with TRBD1. The sequence derives from a woman aged 25 to 45 with COVID-19, enrolled during active disease. The sequencing sample was made of peripheral blood. The CDR3 region has the DNA TGCGCCAGCAGCTTGGACAGGGGGAGAGGCACTGAAGCTTTCTTT. Its protein product is CASSLDRGRGTEAFF.